This record concerns one TCR beta chain sequence. The record originates from a study of molecular identifiers for immune sequencing clone quantification. Looked up from germline, CDR1 is SGDLS and CDR2 is YYNGEE. Deletions cut 4 bases from V and 3 bases from J, with 16 bases between. The CDR3 runs 15 residues. TCRdb re-derived calls from the PCR reads in MiXCR, one entry per CDR3 protein. Among roughly 630,000 distinct CDR3 sequences listed, 25% were seen once. Sequenced material: naive CD8+ T cells from blood, with Jurkat cell RNA spiked in. Specified subset: FACS-sorted CD8+CD4-CCR7+CD45RA+ naive T cells. The source is a human donor in good health. Some libraries in this study had Jurkat cell RNA spiked in. The J gene is TRBJ1-1, the V gene TRBV9; D remains unclear. CDR3: CASSRDYLRDTEAFF. In nucleotides, the CDR3 is TGTGCCAGCAGCCGGGATTACCTCCGGGACACTGAAGCTTTCTTT.